The 13 T cell receptor beta chains listed next were all sequenced from one sample in a study of radiation and T cells in renal cell carcinoma. Time point meaning: baseline pretreatment blood. Described treatment: 15 Gy SBRT to primary tumor, nephrectomy 4 weeks later. Clones were sequenced by immunoSEQ multiplex PCR, and TCRdb holds only the in-frame ones, with some missing. The sample holds about 150,000 clones; roughly 90% are singletons and the top ten take roughly 4%. This material consisted of blood, taken from a patient whose treatment included radiotherapy and nephrectomy. The receptors come from a woman in her 70s with renal cell carcinoma.

The chain combines TRBV19 with TRBJ1-2; 8 bases align to TRBD1. Germline V gives CDR1 LNHDA, CDR2 SQIVND (reference sequence). V lost 5 bases and J lost 4; bases outside the gene matches: 3. The CDR3 spans 13 residues. CDR3 in DNA: TGTGCCAGTAGTTCAGGGGGCACCTATGGCTACACCTTC. Protein: CASSSGGTYGYTF.

This chain uses TRBV7-3 with TRBJ2-1, with D unresolved. Trimming took 8 bases from V and 4 from J, leaving 15 bases between them. The CDR3 is 14 residues long. CDR1 and CDR2 from the germline V gene are SGHTA and FQGTGA. This chain's CDR3 is CASRVGSEYNEQFF. The CDR3 DNA reads as TGTGCCAGCCGGGTAGGTTCGGAGTACAATGAGCAGTTCTTC.

The J gene is TRBJ2-7, the V gene TRBV5-1; D is perhaps TRBD2 (6 bases). Trimming took off 2 bases at V and 3 bases at J, with 12 bases between the two ends. Germline loops: CDR1 SGHRS, CDR2 YFSETQ. The CDR3 length is 14 residues. The CDR3 sequence: CASSFQGLNYEQYF. The CDR3 region has the DNA TGCGCCAGCAGCTTTCAGGGACTCAACTACGAGCAGTACTTC.

The chain joins TRBV27 to TRBJ2-3; possibly TRBD2 for D (5 bases). The CDR3 runs to 13 residues. The V end was cut by 4 bases, the J end by 4 bases, with 9 bases between. In germline, CDR1 is MNHEY, CDR2 SMNVEV (reference sequence). CDR3 bases: TGTGCCAGCAGTTACGGGGTATCAGATACGCAGTATTTT. Its translation: CASSYGVSDTQYF.

The V call is TRBV4-3, the J call TRBJ1-1; tentatively, D is TRBD1 (6 bases). Germline V gene lookup returns CDR1 LGHNA and CDR2 YSLEER. This CDR3 has 18 residues. Trimming took off 4 bases at V and 5 bases at J, with 26 bases between the two ends. CDR3: CASSPGARARPPRTEAFF. The CDR3 nucleotides are TGCGCCAGCAGCCCAGGGGCGAGGGCCAGGCCCCCGAGGACTGAAGCTTTCTTT.

V is TRBV12-5 and J is TRBJ2-1; 15 bases are shared with TRBD2. V shed 0 bases, J shed 0 bases, and the junction held 6 bases outside the gene matches. The CDR3 sequence is 20 residues long. Germline V gene data show CDR1 as LGHNT and CDR2 as FRNRAP. In nucleotides, the CDR3 is TGTGCTAGTGGTTTGGTACAGGGACTAGCGGGGGGAAGCTCCTACAATGAGCAGTTCTTC. Translation: CASGLVQGLAGGSSYNEQFF.

The V gene is TRBV6-1, the J gene TRBJ1-1; the D gene is possibly TRBD1 (6 bases). The CDR3 loop spans 14 amino acids. CDR1 is MNHNS, CDR2 SASEGT, per germline. Deletions cut 6 bases from V and 3 bases from J, with 14 bases between. The CDR3 bases are TGTGCCAGCAGGTTTTGGGGGGCGGACACTGAAGCTTTCTTT. Amino acid sequence: CASRFWGADTEAFF.

The CDR3 DNA follows: TGCAGCGTTGAAAGGGCGGGGGGCTTCGACAATGAGCAGTTCTTC. Residues: CSVERAGGFDNEQFF. The V and J genes are TRBV29-1 and TRBJ2-1; TRBD2 matches 8 bases. The CDR3 is made up of 15 amino acids. Germline CDR1 and CDR2: SQVTM and ANQGSEA. V gave up 2 bases and J gave up 5 bases; unmatched junction bases: 8.

The chain links TRBV11-2 to TRBJ1-2, with TRBD1 matching 7 bases. CDR3 length: 14 residues. Per germline, CDR1 SGHAT and CDR2 FQNNGV. The V segment lost 6 bases and the J segment 4 bases; nucleotides outside the gene matches: 8. CDR3 amino acids: CASRQSGQLYGYTF. The CDR3 DNA is TGTGCCAGCAGGCAATCGGGACAGCTCTATGGCTACACCTTC. The full variable domain, in which reference TRBV11-2 and TRBJ1-2 provide the parts outside the CDR3, is EAGVAQSPRYKIIEKRQSVAFWCNPISGHATLYWYQQILGQGPKLLIQFQNNGVVDDSQLPKDRFSAERLKGVDSTLKIQPAKLEDSAVYLCASRQSGQLYGYTFGSGTRLTVV.

This clone was found once. The chain uses TRBV6-5 and TRBJ1-1; D is possibly TRBD1 (5 bases). The germline CDR1 and CDR2 sequences are MNHEY and SVGAGI. The V end lost 8 bases, the J end lost 4 bases, and 11 bases lay between the germline ends. The CDR3 length is 12 residues. In nucleotides, the CDR3 is TGTGCCAGCGGGGGATGGTCCACTGAAGCTTTCTTT. Translation: CASGGWSTEAFF.

This chain connects TRBV29-1 to TRBJ2-7; D might be TRBD2 (5 bases). CDR3 size: 13 residues. Between the trimmed V and J ends, which lost 4 bases and 2 bases, there was a span of 12 bases. Germline V lookup: CDR1 SQVTM, CDR2 ANQGSEA. CDR3: CSVGRSGAYEQYF. The CDR3, as DNA: TGCAGCGTTGGTCGCTCCGGGGCCTACGAGCAGTACTTC.

The chain uses TRBV6-1 and TRBJ1-2; no definite D call. The CDR3 has 11 amino acids. Trimming left V 2 bases short and J 8 bases short, with 6 bases between. CDR1 is MNHNS, CDR2 SASEGT, per germline. The CDR3 coding sequence is TGTGCCAGCAGTGAAACGGGGGGCTACACCTTC. Amino acid sequence: CASSETGGYTF.

The chain links TRBV18 to TRBJ1-2; 8 nucleotides agree with TRBD1. CDR1 KGHSH and CDR2 LQKENI come from the germline V gene. This CDR3 spans 15 amino acids. J was trimmed by 3 bases and V by 1 base; bases with no gene match: 4. The CDR3 sequence is CASSPLQGADYGYTF. The CDR3, as DNA: TGTGCCAGCTCACCACTTCAGGGGGCGGACTATGGCTACACCTTC.